These 31 T cell receptor beta chains originate from one sample sequenced in a study of control samples from healthy donors and cancer patients. Assay used: immunoSEQ multiplex PCR; TCRdb lists only in-frame clones, some missing. The table has 120,000 or so clones, about 94% seen once; the top ten hold about 3.5%. Sequencing was done on a sample of blood. These receptors were taken from a man aged 25 to 40 in good health.

The CDR3 DNA reads as TGCGCCAGCAGCCCATTCGGGACAGGTTACTATGGCTACACCTTC. Translation gives CASSPFGTGYYGYTF. The rearrangement joins TRBV4-1 to TRBJ1-2, with 8 bases matching TRBD1. J lost 3 bases, V lost 4 bases, and 7 bases had no gene match. The germline CDR1 and CDR2 sequences are MGHRA and YSYEKL. This CDR3 spans 15 amino acids.

The chain combines TRBV7-2 with TRBJ2-5; 10 positions match TRBD2. Unmatched junction bases numbered 10, after V lost 1 base and J lost 2 bases. From germline, CDR1 is SGHTA and CDR2 FQGNSA. The CDR3 is made up of 18 amino acids. The CDR3: CASSLGPSGGPSQETQYF. For the CDR3, the DNA is TGTGCCAGCAGCTTAGGCCCTAGCGGGGGTCCCTCACAAGAGACCCAGTACTTC.

This clone has only one observation. The rearrangement joins TRBV6-5 to TRBJ1-2, with a weak D call TRBD1 (5 bases). Germline V gene lookup returns CDR1 MNHEY and CDR2 SVGAGI. Trimming took off 10 bases at V and 3 bases at J, with 21 bases between the two ends. This CDR3 comprises 15 residues. CDR3 amino acids: CATNRDGDPYYGYTF. CDR3 DNA sequence: TGTGCCACCAACCGCGACGGGGACCCATACTATGGCTACACCTTC.

DNA for the CDR3: TGTGCCAGCAGCTTGGGGGGGACGGGCTACACCTTC. Translation gives CASSLGGTGYTF. The chain links TRBV5-4 to TRBJ1-2; D perhaps matches TRBD1 (5 bases). Germline V gene lookup returns CDR1 SGHNT and CDR2 YYREEE (reference sequence). Trimming cost V 0 bases and J 8 bases, with 8 bases left between them. This CDR3 contains 12 residues.

This chain joins TRBV7-6 and TRBJ1-5; 8 bases align to TRBD1. This CDR3 is built from 16 residues. Germline V CDR1 and CDR2: SGHVS, FNYEAQ. V dropped 4 bases and J dropped 5; count of bases not matched to a gene: 10. The CDR3 sequence: CASSSAGTGPYQPQHF. CDR3 coding DNA: TGTGCCAGCAGCTCGGCAGGGACAGGACCTTATCAGCCCCAGCATTTT.

The chain carries TRBV11-2 and TRBJ2-1, with 9 bases that match TRBD1. The CDR3 loop spans 16 amino acids. From germline, CDR1 is SGHAT and CDR2 FQNNGV. J gave up 9 bases and V 4 bases, and 13 bases lay outside the gene matches. In DNA, the CDR3 is TGTGCCAGCAGCTATATACAGGGGGCGAAGGCGAGTGAGCAGTTCTTC. This gives the protein CASSYIQGAKASEQFF.

The rearrangement joins TRBV7-2 to TRBJ1-5; D unclear. Germline assignment: CDR1 SGHTA and CDR2 FQGNSA. The V end lost 1 base, the J end lost 3 bases, and 7 bases lay between the germline ends. The CDR3 covers 14 residues. This CDR3 reads CASSLDQDNQPQHF. In DNA, the CDR3 is TGTGCCAGCAGCTTAGACCAGGACAATCAGCCCCAGCATTTT.

The chain couples TRBV15 to TRBJ1-5; 9 bases match TRBD1. Unmatched junction bases numbered 9, after V lost 0 bases and J lost 9 bases. Germline loops: CDR1 LNHNV, CDR2 YYDKDF (reference sequence). The CDR3 is 16 residues long. CDR3 residues: CATSRDRGQGDGPQHF. CDR3 nucleotide sequence: TGTGCCACCAGCAGAGATCGGGGACAGGGAGATGGGCCCCAGCATTTT.

The J gene is TRBJ1-1, the V gene TRBV5-1, with D perhaps TRBD1 (6 bases). V was trimmed by 1 base and J by 2 bases, leaving 12 bases between them. CDR1 SGHRS and CDR2 YFSETQ come from the germline V gene. The CDR3 has 15 residues. In nucleotides, the CDR3 is TGCGCCAGCAGCTTGTATCCGGGACAAAACACTGAAGCTTTCTTT. Its protein product is CASSLYPGQNTEAFF.

The genes are TRBV3-1 (or the pseudogene TRBV3-2) and TRBJ1-2; TRBD1 matches 8 bases. Germline assignment: CDR1 LGHDT and CDR2 YNNKEL (reference sequence). The CDR3 has 15 amino acids. J gave up 4 bases and V 2 bases, and 6 bases lay outside the gene matches. The CDR3 region has the DNA TGTGCCAGCAGCCAACAGGGGGCAGGGGCCTATGGCTACACCTTC. This encodes CASSQQGAGAYGYTF.

This sequence joins TRBV13 and TRBJ1-5; D gene unclear. The germline gives CDR1 PRHDT, CDR2 FYEKMQ (reference sequence). V was shortened by 3 bases and J by 2 bases, with 5 bases between the two germline ends. The CDR3 runs to 13 residues. CDR3 sequence: CASSFGGNQPQHF. CDR3 coding DNA: TGTGCCAGCAGCTTCGGGGGCAATCAGCCCCAGCATTTT. Full variable domain (rest looked up from reference TRBV13 and TRBJ1-5): AAGVIQSPRHLIKEKRETATLKCYPIPRHDTVYWYQQGPGQDPQFLISFYEKMQSDKGSIPDRFSAQQFSDYHSELNMSSLELGDSALYFCASSFGGNQPQHFGDGTRLSIL.

The J gene is TRBJ1-5, the V gene TRBV13; perhaps TRBD1 as D (5 bases). Trimming removed 0 bases at V and 0 bases at J, with 9 bases between. The CDR3 is made up of 16 amino acids. Germline CDR1 and CDR2: PRHDT and FYEKMQ (reference sequence). The CDR3 here is CASSLGLDSSNQPQHF. The CDR3 bases are TGTGCCAGCAGCTTAGGCCTCGACAGTAGCAATCAGCCCCAGCATTTT.

The genes are TRBV7-2 and TRBJ1-6, with TRBD1 as a possible D gene (6 bases). The CDR3 spans 14 residues. The V end lost 6 bases, the J end lost 4 bases, and 10 bases lay between the germline ends. Germline V lookup: CDR1 SGHTA, CDR2 FQGNSA. The CDR3 DNA sequence: TGTGCCAGCAGGACAGGATTTTATAATTCACCCCTCCACTTT. Encoded protein: CASRTGFYNSPLHF. The full variable domain, rest sourced from reference TRBV7-2 and TRBJ1-6, is GAGVSQSPSNKVTEKGKDVELRCDPISGHTALYWYRQSLGQGLEFLIYFQGNSAPDKSGLPSDRFSAERTGGSVSTLTIQRTQQEDSAVYLCASRTGFYNSPLHFGNGTRLTVT.

This clone was detected only once. V gene TRBV19 combines with J gene TRBJ1-2; maybe TRBD1 (5 bases). The V and J ends lost 5 bases and 3 bases respectively, with 13 bases between them. Germline CDR1 is LNHDA and CDR2 is SQIVND (reference sequence). This CDR3 has 14 amino acids. CDR3 residues: CASSEGPLDYGYTF. The DNA of the CDR3 is TGTGCCAGTAGTGAGGGGCCGTTGGACTATGGCTACACCTTC.

The chain employs TRBV4-1 and TRBJ2-2; 7 nucleotides align to TRBD2. There are 15 residues in the CDR3. J was trimmed by 5 bases and V by 4 bases; bases with no gene match: 7. Germline V gene data show CDR1 as MGHRA and CDR2 as YSYEKL. Here the CDR3 reads CASSRPERGTGELFF. In DNA, the CDR3 is TGCGCCAGCAGCCGCCCTGAGCGGGGAACCGGGGAGCTGTTTTTT.

The chain couples TRBV7-9 to TRBJ1-2; maybe TRBD1 (5 bases). In germline, CDR1 is SEHNR, CDR2 FQNEAQ (reference sequence). The CDR3 is made up of 13 amino acids. V dropped 1 base and J dropped 4 bases, with 7 bases sitting between them. For the CDR3, the DNA is TGTGCCAGCAGCTTAGAGCAGGGCTATGGCTACACCTTC. Translated: CASSLEQGYGYTF. Drawing the rest from reference TRBV7-9 and TRBJ1-2, the complete variable domain is DTGVSQNPRHKITKRGQNVTFRCDPISEHNRLYWYRQTLGQGPEFLTYFQNEAQLEKSRLLSDRFSAERPKGSFSTLEIQRTEQGDSAMYLCASSLEQGYGYTFGSGTRLTVV.

The chain has TRBV10-3 and TRBJ2-6; 9 bases are a match to TRBD1. After removal of 6 bases from V and 0 bases from J, the junction contained 6 bases not matched to a gene. The CDR3 runs to 17 residues. The germline CDR1 and CDR2 sequences are ENHRY and SYGVKD. This CDR3 is CAIRSGTGNSGANVLTF. The CDR3 nucleotides read TGTGCCATCAGATCCGGGACAGGGAACTCTGGGGCCAACGTCCTGACTTTC.

The chain employs TRBV10-3 and TRBJ1-4, with D tentatively TRBD1 (5 bases). Per germline, CDR1 ENHRY and CDR2 SYGVKD. The CDR3 is made up of 16 amino acids. Trimming removed 2 bases from V and 0 bases from J, with 10 bases in between. The DNA of the CDR3 is TGTGCCATCAGTGAGGAAGGGGATGCAACTAATGAAAAACTGTTTTTT. Translated: CAISEEGDATNEKLFF.

The chain carries TRBV7-2 and TRBJ2-7; 9 bases align to TRBD1. Trimming cost V 5 bases and J 2 bases; bases outside gene matches: 10. The germline V gene has CDR1 SGHTA and CDR2 FQGNSA. The CDR3 is made up of 16 amino acids. CDR3 coding DNA: TGTGCCAGCAGCCCCTACTGGACAGGGGCGCCCTACGAGCAGTACTTC. Amino acids: CASSPYWTGAPYEQYF.

The rearrangement links TRBV27 to TRBJ2-7; weak D call: TRBD1 (6 bases). V was pared by 5 bases and J by 3 bases, with 14 bases between. The V gene's germline CDR1 is MNHEY and CDR2 SMNVEV (reference sequence). This CDR3 comprises 14 residues. The CDR3 bases are TGTGCCAGCAGTGGTAGACAGGCGGGCTACGAGCAGTACTTC. Protein: CASSGRQAGYEQYF.

The chain links TRBV4-1 to TRBJ1-1; the D gene is possibly TRBD1 (6 bases). CDR1 and CDR2 from the germline V gene are MGHRA and YSYEKL. This CDR3 spans 15 amino acids. Trimming cost V 4 bases and J 1 base, with 13 bases left between them. CDR3 sequence reads: CASSLTGGWNTEAFF. For the CDR3, the DNA is TGCGCCAGCAGCCTGACGGGGGGCTGGAACACTGAAGCTTTCTTT.

This sequence joins TRBV6-2 or TRBV6-3 and TRBJ2-1; D not certain. The V gene lost 3 bases and the J gene lost 5 bases, with 8 bases spanning the gap. Germline CDR1 is MNHEY and CDR2 is SVGEGT. This CDR3 has 13 amino acids. The CDR3 here is CASSYGRDNEQFF. CDR3 nucleotides: TGTGCCAGCAGTTATGGACGAGACAATGAGCAGTTCTTC.

The gene calls are TRBV11-2 and TRBJ1-4, with D possibly TRBD1 on 5 matching bases. Germline V gene lookup returns CDR1 SGHAT and CDR2 FQNNGV. The V end was cut by 1 base, the J end by 5 bases, with 14 bases between. The CDR3 extends over 16 amino acids. The CDR3 DNA reads as TGTGCCAGCAGCTTAGCCCCCGGGACGGTAAATGAAAAACTGTTTTTT. Its protein product is CASSLAPGTVNEKLFF.

The chain couples TRBV18 to TRBJ2-5; D could derive from TRBD1 or TRBD2 (6 bases each). The CDR3 consists of 14 residues. Trimming pared 3 bases from V and 3 bases from J, leaving 11 bases between. The V gene's germline CDR1 is KGHSH and CDR2 LQKENI. The CDR3 DNA sequence: TGTGCCAGCTCACCGGCCGGGGGCAAAGAGACCCAGTACTTC. Its protein is CASSPAGGKETQYF. Full variable domain (outside the CDR3, taken from reference TRBV18 and TRBJ2-5): NAGVMQNPRHLVRRRGQEARLRCSPMKGHSHVYWYRQLPEEGLKFMVYLQKENIIDESGMPKERFSAEFPKEGPSILRIQQVVRGDSAAYFCASSPAGGKETQYFGPGTRLLVL.

This clone was seen once. CDR3 sequence (DNA): TGTGCCAGCAGCCAGGCGCGGACAGGGGGCGCACTCAAGTACTTC. Protein sequence: CASSQARTGGALKYF. The genes are TRBV3-1 (or the pseudogene TRBV3-2) and TRBJ2-7, with 11 bases fitting TRBD1. CDR3 length: 15 residues. V was pared by 3 bases and J by 11 bases, with 12 bases of the junction left unmatched. Germline-derived CDR1 and CDR2 are LGHDT and YNNKEL (reference sequence).

This clone appeared once. The chain couples TRBV3-1 (or the pseudogene TRBV3-2) to TRBJ2-1, with D maybe TRBD2 (6 bases). Per germline, CDR1 LGHDT and CDR2 YNNKEL (reference sequence). The CDR3 totals 16 residues. Trimming stripped 1 base from V and 7 bases from J, with 17 bases between. The CDR3 loop reads CASSQVTWRGRNEQFF. CDR3 DNA sequence: TGTGCCAGCAGCCAAGTTACTTGGCGGGGTAGGAATGAGCAGTTCTTC.

The V and J genes are TRBV3-1 (or the pseudogene TRBV3-2) and TRBJ1-3; 10 bases map to TRBD1. Germline CDR1 and CDR2: LGHDT and YNNKEL (reference sequence). Losses at the gene ends were 4 bases for V and 5 bases for J; bases not matched to a gene: 11. The CDR3 is 17 amino acids. The DNA for the CDR3 is TGTGCCAGCAGCCCACCTCCCGGGACAGGGGATCGAAACACCATATATTTT. Protein sequence: CASSPPPGTGDRNTIYF.

The rearrangement links TRBV19 to TRBJ1-2, with unresolved D. In germline, CDR1 is LNHDA, CDR2 SQIVND (reference sequence). CDR3 size: 12 residues. Trimming stripped 7 bases from V and 3 bases from J, with 9 bases between. The CDR3 reads CASIAEHYGYTF. The CDR3 DNA is TGTGCCAGTATCGCAGAGCACTATGGCTACACCTTC.

V gene TRBV20-1 combines with J gene TRBJ2-1; D is tentatively TRBD1 or TRBD2 (6 bases each). The CDR3 is made up of 10 amino acids. The V gene's germline CDR1 is DFQATT and CDR2 SNEGSKA (reference sequence). The CDR3 protein is CSPRGVEQFF. As DNA, the CDR3 is TGCAGCCCAAGGGGGGTTGAGCAGTTCTTC.

This rearrangement joins TRBV18 to TRBJ1-2; 9 bases map to TRBD1. Germline V CDR1 and CDR2: KGHSH, LQKENI. This CDR3 has 16 amino acids. J was trimmed by 6 bases and V by 5 bases; bases with no gene match: 13. CDR3 sequence (DNA): TGTGCCAGCTCAAGACGGACAGGGGAAACTATCAATGGCTACACCTTC. Its protein is CASSRRTGETINGYTF.

This chain joins TRBV10-3 and TRBJ1-2; 9 nucleotides line up with TRBD1. The germline gives CDR1 ENHRY, CDR2 SYGVKD. The CDR3 runs to 15 residues. V lost 4 bases and J lost 0; bases outside the gene matches: 3. CDR3 in amino acids: CAISGGQGPNYGYTF. CDR3 sequence (DNA): TGTGCCATCAGTGGGGGACAGGGCCCTAACTATGGCTACACCTTC.